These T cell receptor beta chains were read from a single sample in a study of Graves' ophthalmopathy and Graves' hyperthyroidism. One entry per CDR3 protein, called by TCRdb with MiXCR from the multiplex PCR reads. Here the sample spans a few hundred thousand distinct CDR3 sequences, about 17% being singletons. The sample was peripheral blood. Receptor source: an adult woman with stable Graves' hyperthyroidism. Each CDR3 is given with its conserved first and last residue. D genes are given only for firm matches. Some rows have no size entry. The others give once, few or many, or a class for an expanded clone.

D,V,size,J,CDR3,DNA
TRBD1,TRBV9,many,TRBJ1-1,CASNRGQGNTEAFF,TGTGCCAGTAATAGGGGACAGGGGAACACTGAAGCTTTCTTT
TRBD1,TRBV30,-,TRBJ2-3,CAWRFPWDRGRDTQYF,TGTGCCTGGAGGTTTCCCTGGGACAGGGGGCGGGATACGCAGTATTTT
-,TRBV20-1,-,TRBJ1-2,CSASGGRMPNYGYTF,TGCAGTGCTAGCGGGGGCCGCATGCCTAACTATGGCTACACCTTC
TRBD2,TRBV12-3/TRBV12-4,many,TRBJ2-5,CASSRVMGGLETQYF,TGTGCCAGCAGCCGGGTTATGGGAGGGCTGGAGACCCAGTACTTC
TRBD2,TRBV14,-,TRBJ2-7,CASSQDRASSGSPLTYEQYF,TGTGCCAGCAGCCAAGATAGGGCGTCTAGCGGGAGCCCGCTTACCTACGAGCAGTACTTC
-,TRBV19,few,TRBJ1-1,CASSIWPRDEAFF,TGTGCCAGTAGTATATGGCCTCGAGATGAAGCTTTCTTT
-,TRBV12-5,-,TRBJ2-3,CASGSSPGQGALAGGSDTQYF,TGTGCTAGTGGTTCCTCCCCGGGACAGGGGGCTCTAGCGGGAGGGTCAGATACGCAGTATTTT
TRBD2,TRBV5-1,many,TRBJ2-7,CASSLMTSARSYEQYF,TGCGCCAGCAGCTTGATGACTAGCGCCAGATCCTACGAGCAGTACTTC
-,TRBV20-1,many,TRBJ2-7,CSAGTTLGSYEQYF,TGCAGTGCTGGAACCACCTTGGGTTCCTACGAGCAGTACTTC
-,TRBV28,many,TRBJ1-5,CASSGHNQPQHF,TGTGCCAGCAGCGGGCACAATCAGCCCCAGCATTTT
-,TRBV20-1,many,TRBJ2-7,CSARDPLYEQYF,TGCAGTGCTAGAGATCCGCTCTACGAGCAGTACTTC
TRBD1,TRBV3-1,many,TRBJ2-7,CASSFRQGSREQYF,TGTGCCAGCAGCTTCAGACAGGGTTCGCGTGAGCAGTACTTC
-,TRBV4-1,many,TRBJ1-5,CASSQDWVNNQPQHF,TGCGCCAGCAGCCAAGATTGGGTCAACAATCAGCCCCAGCATTTT
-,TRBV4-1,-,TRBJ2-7,CASSQQLGGYDEQYF,TGCGCCAGCAGCCAGCAACTAGGGGGTTACGACGAGCAGTACTTC
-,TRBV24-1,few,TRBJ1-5,CATSDSLRGQPQHF,TGTGCCACCAGTGACTCCTTAAGGGGGCAGCCCCAGCATTTT
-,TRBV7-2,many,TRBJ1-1,CASSLGRGGLNTEAFF,TGTGCCAGCAGCTTAGGCAGGGGAGGGTTGAACACTGAAGCTTTCTTT
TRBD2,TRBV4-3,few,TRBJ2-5,CASSGTFEETQCF,TGCGCGTCTAGCGGGACGTTTGAAGAGACCCAGTGCTTC
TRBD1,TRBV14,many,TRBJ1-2,CASSQGQNYGYTF,TGTGCCAGCAGCCAGGGACAGAACTATGGCTACACCTTC
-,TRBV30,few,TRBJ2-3,CAWSPGSTDTQYF,TGTGCCTGGAGTCCCGGTAGCACAGATACGCAGTATTTT
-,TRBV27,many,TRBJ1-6,CASSGGQDAYNSPLHF,TGTGCCAGCAGTGGAGGGCAGGACGCCTATAATTCACCCCTCCACTTT
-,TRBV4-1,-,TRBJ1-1,CASSHPSGWGDTEAFF,TGCGCCAGCAGCCACCCCTCGGGTTGGGGGGACACTGAAGCTTTCTTT
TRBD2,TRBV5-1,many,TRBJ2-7,CASGGLAGSEQYF,TGCGCCAGCGGGGGACTAGCGGGTTCCGAGCAGTACTTC
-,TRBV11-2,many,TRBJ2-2,CASTPPLARGELFF,TGTGCCAGCACCCCCCCGTTGGCGCGGGGGGAGCTGTTTTTT
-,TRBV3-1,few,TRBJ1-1,CASSQAGALMNTEAFF,TGTGCCAGCAGCCAAGCTGGAGCGCTTATGAACACTGAAGCTTTCTTT
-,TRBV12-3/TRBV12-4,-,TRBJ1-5,CASSFDAGNQPQHF,TGTGCCAGCAGTTTTGATGCGGGGAATCAGCCCCAGCATTTT
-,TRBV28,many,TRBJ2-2,CASSLESRGTGELFF,TGTGCCAGCAGTTTAGAGAGTCGTGGCACCGGGGAGCTGTTTTTT
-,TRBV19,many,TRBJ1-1,CASRAPGREAFF,TGTGCCAGCCGGGCCCCCGGTAGGGAAGCTTTCTTT
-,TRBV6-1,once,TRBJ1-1,CATDGRSYTEAFF,TGTGCCACAGATGGACGGTCCTACACTGAAGCTTTCTTT
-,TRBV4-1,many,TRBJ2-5,CASSQEGGGTLGETQYF,TGCGCCAGCAGCCAAGAGGGCGGCGGGACCTTGGGGGAGACCCAGTACTTC
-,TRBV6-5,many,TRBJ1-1,CASRPGTHHTEAFF,TGTGCCAGCAGGCCCGGGACTCACCACACTGAAGCTTTCTTT
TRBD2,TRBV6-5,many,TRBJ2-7,CASSPRGLAGRRSEQYF,TGTGCCAGCAGTCCCCGAGGACTAGCGGGCAGGAGGTCCGAGCAGTACTTC
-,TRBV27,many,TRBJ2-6,CASSLSAGANVLTF,TGTGCTAGCAGTTTATCAGCTGGGGCCAACGTCCTGACTTTC
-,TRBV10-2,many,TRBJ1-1,CASSSMNTEAFF,TGCGCCAGCAGTTCGATGAACACTGAAGCTTTCTTT
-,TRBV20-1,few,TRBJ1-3,CGAREKGLGLSGNTIYF,TGCGGTGCTAGAGAGAAGGGATTGGGGCTCTCTGGAAACACCATATATTTT
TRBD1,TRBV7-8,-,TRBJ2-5,CASSFYPDREETQYF,TGTGCCAGCAGCTTCTACCCGGACAGGGAAGAGACCCAGTACTTC
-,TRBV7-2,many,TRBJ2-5,CASSLAGGFQETQYF,TGTGCCAGCAGCTTAGCAGGAGGATTTCAAGAGACCCAGTACTTC
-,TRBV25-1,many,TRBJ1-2,CASSRGSGRANGYTF,TGTGCCAGCAGTCGGGGCTCGGGAAGAGCCAATGGCTACACCTTC
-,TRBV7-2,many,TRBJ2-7,CASSPRKPYEQYF,TGTGCCAGCAGCCCCCGTAAACCCTACGAGCAGTACTTC
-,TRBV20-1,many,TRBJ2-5,CSARDGIRETQYF,TGCAGTGCTAGAGATGGGATACGAGAGACCCAGTACTTC
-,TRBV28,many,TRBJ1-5,CASSSPSGSNQPQHF,TGTGCCAGCAGTAGTCCCTCCGGCAGCAATCAGCCCCAGCATTTT
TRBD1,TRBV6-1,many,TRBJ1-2,CASSQQGGQNYGYTF,TGTGCCAGCAGCCAACAGGGGGGACAGAACTATGGCTACACCTTC
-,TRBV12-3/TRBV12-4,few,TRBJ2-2,CASSLVGEETGELFF,TGTGCCAGCAGTTTAGTGGGGGAGGAGACCGGGGAGCTGTTTTTT
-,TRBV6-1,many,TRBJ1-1,CASSGTMNTEAFF,TGTGCCAGCAGTGGAACCATGAACACTGAAGCTTTCTTT
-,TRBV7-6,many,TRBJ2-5,CASWEIGEETQYF,TGTGCCAGCTGGGAGATTGGTGAAGAGACCCAGTACTTC
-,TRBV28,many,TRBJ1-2,CASSLANYGYTF,TGTGCCAGCAGCTTAGCTAACTATGGCTACACCTTC
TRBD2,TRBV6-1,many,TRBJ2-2,CASRTTSGNTGELFF,TGTGCCAGCAGGACGACTAGCGGGAACACCGGGGAGCTGTTTTTT
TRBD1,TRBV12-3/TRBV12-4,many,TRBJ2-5,CASSPPYRGPETQYF,TGTGCCAGCAGTCCCCCATACAGGGGACCGGAGACCCAGTACTTC
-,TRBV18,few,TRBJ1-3,CASSSDNFSGNTIYF,TGTGCCAGCTCATCTGACAACTTTTCTGGAAACACCATATATTTT
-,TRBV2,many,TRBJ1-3,CASSGLGSGNTIYF,TGTGCCAGCAGTGGATTGGGCTCTGGAAACACCATATATTTT
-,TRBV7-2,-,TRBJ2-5,CASIKSALRNQETQYF,TGTGCCAGCATAAAATCAGCCCTGCGGAACCAAGAGACCCAGTACTTC